This T cell receptor (beta chain) was recorded in a study of T-cell memory formation after mild COVID-19. Study context: Clustering of TCRs was largely donor specific.

Regarding this clonotype: Antigen unknown.

Amplification by 5'RACE using constant-segment primers produced TCR alpha and TCR beta cDNA libraries that carried sample barcodes and UMIs. TCRdb re-called the 5' RACE reads through MiXCR, storing one row per CDR3 protein. The data hold over 450,000 distinct CDR3 sequences, with over 20% observed a single time. Findings and limits, study-wide: Those CD4+ clones that contracted were mainly in CM and EM (CD8+ ones in EMRA).

Germline V gives CDR1 DFQATT, CDR2 SNEGSKA (reference sequence). CDR3 length equals 13 residues. The V gene end was trimmed by 7 bases and the J gene end by 3 bases; junction bases not matched to a gene: 7. The chain has TRBV20-1 and TRBJ2-5; 8 positions match TRBD2. Source material: PBMCs or a T cell subset sorted from them (not recorded which). This receptor was obtained from an adult woman who had mild COVID-19 (a few samples of this study predate the infection). Cell type and time point are not known. CDR3 sequence: CSVLAGREETQYF. For the CDR3, the DNA is TGCAGTGTGTTAGCGGGACGAGAAGAGACCCAGTACTTC.